This entry is about one T cell receptor beta chain. Its antigen is not known. Germline V CDR1 and CDR2: MNHEY, SMNVEV (reference sequence). Trimming cost V 5 bases and J 10 bases, with 12 bases left between them. The length of the CDR3 is 12 residues. The record originates from a study of CD8 T cells in ankylosing spondylitis. Regarding the study as a whole: In ankylosing spondylitis blood, a motif of seven or eight highly homologous TCR beta variants appeared characteristic. Disease-linked clones reportedly showed significant enrichment in matched ankylosing spondylitis synovial fluid. CD8+ by phenotype, disease-linked clones were relatively rare in peripheral blood. Some motif variants had been reported before (in reactive arthritis synovial fluid and blood).

In making TCR beta libraries, quantitative 5'-RACE with molecular barcodes was used. TCRdb processed the 5' RACE reads anew with MiXCR; each CDR3 protein has one entry. The sample carries more than 300,000 distinct CDR3 sequences, roughly 8% recorded once. Sequencing was done on a sample of blood, either unsorted or a sorted T cell fraction (not recorded which). This chain connects TRBV27 to TRBJ2-1; no reliable D call. This receptor was obtained from a male donor with ankylosing spondylitis. CDR3 coding DNA: TGTGCCAGCAGTCAATCCATCGGAGAGCAGTTCTTC. The encoded protein is CASSQSIGEQFF.